These 31 T cell receptor beta chains were all obtained from the same sample, sequenced in a study of T-cell memory formation after mild COVID-19. Each CDR3 protein gets one entry after TCRdb re-called the 5' RACE reads with MiXCR. The sample includes roughly 160,000 distinct CDR3 sequences, 13% seen only once; the top ten take approximately 3.3%. Material: PBMCs or a T cell subset sorted from them (not recorded which). The source is a man aged 18 to 35 who had mild COVID-19 (a few samples of this study predate the infection). Cell type and time point are not known.

This clonotype was seen repeatedly, ten times or more. The J gene is TRBJ2-3, the V gene TRBV7-9; unclear D gene. The CDR3 has 11 residues. Germline CDR1 and CDR2: SEHNR and FQNEAQ (reference sequence). Trimming removed 4 bases at V and 2 bases at J, with 1 base between. This CDR3 is CASSYTDTQYF. CDR3 sequence (DNA): TGTGCCAGCAGCTACACAGATACGCAGTATTTT. Together with reference TRBV7-9 and TRBJ2-3, the CDR3 gives the full variable domain: DTGVSQNPRHKITKRGQNVTFRCDPISEHNRLYWYRQTLGQGPEFLTYFQNEAQLEKSRLLSDRFSAERPKGSFSTLEIQRTEQGDSAMYLCASSYTDTQYFGPGTRLTVL.

CDR3 sequence: CASGRGDWEDTQYF. DNA for the CDR3: TGCGCCAGCGGCCGGGGAGACTGGGAAGATACGCAGTATTTT. The chain has TRBV5-1 and TRBJ2-3, with D maybe TRBD2 (5 bases). This CDR3 has 14 amino acids. CDR1 and CDR2 from the germline V gene are SGHRS and YFSETQ. V was cut by 7 bases and J by 5 bases, with 17 bases left in between.

This clonotype was seen ten or more times. V is TRBV27 and J is TRBJ1-6; D uncertain. Germline values: CDR1 MNHEY, CDR2 SMNVEV (reference sequence). The CDR3 loop spans 12 amino acids. Deletions cut 4 bases from V and 7 bases from J, with 5 bases between. CDR3: CASSYWNSPLHF. The CDR3 bases are TGTGCCAGCAGTTATTGGAATTCACCCCTCCACTTT.

This clonotype was observed a handful of times. This chain uses TRBV5-1 with TRBJ2-2; weak D call: TRBD1 (6 bases). CDR1 and CDR2 (germline): SGHRS, YFSETQ. Trimming left V 0 bases short and J 2 bases short, with 8 bases between. The CDR3 totals 15 residues. The CDR3, as DNA: TGCGCCAGCAGCTTGGAACAGGGTAACACCGGGGAGCTGTTTTTT. It translates to CASSLEQGNTGELFF.

This clonotype was seen only a few times. V and J are TRBV28 and TRBJ1-2, with D uncertain. The V and J ends lost 2 bases and 7 bases respectively, with 14 bases between them. CDR1 and CDR2 (germline): MDHEN, SYDVKM. The CDR3 is 14 amino acids. The CDR3 DNA sequence: TGTGCCAGCAGTTTAGGCGGGATCCGCGGTGGCTACACCTTC. This encodes CASSLGGIRGGYTF.

Here the CDR3 DNA reads TGTGCCAGCAGCTTGCCAGAAATAGGAAACACCATATATTTT. It encodes CASSLPEIGNTIYF. This sequence joins TRBV11-2 and TRBJ1-3; the D is unclear. Trimming cost V 3 bases and J 4 bases, with 10 bases left between them. Per the germline V gene, CDR1 is SGHAT and CDR2 is FQNNGV. The CDR3 runs 14 residues.

This clonotype came up a few times. The chain employs TRBV5-5 and TRBJ2-4; D is tentatively TRBD1 or TRBD2 (6 bases each). Trimming took 0 bases from V and 5 from J, leaving 12 bases between them. The germline V gene has CDR1 SGHKS and CDR2 YYEKEE (reference sequence). This CDR3 has 15 amino acids. As DNA, the CDR3 is TGTGCCAGCAGCTTGGGACCGAGGGGGGAAAACATTCAGTACTTC. Translated: CASSLGPRGENIQYF.

The V call is TRBV5-1, the J call TRBJ2-3; D perhaps matches TRBD1 (6 bases). This CDR3 contains 15 residues. The V and J ends lost 2 bases and 2 bases respectively, with 12 bases between them. Per the germline V gene, CDR1 is SGHRS and CDR2 is YFSETQ. This chain's CDR3 is CASSLQGSLTDTQYF. CDR3 nucleotides: TGCGCCAGCAGCTTACAGGGTTCTCTCACAGATACGCAGTATTTT.

This clonotype was seen more than once but under ten times. The chain carries TRBV29-1 and TRBJ2-3; no clear D gene. The germline gives CDR1 SQVTM, CDR2 ANQGSEA. V shed 4 bases and J shed 0 bases, with 8 bases lying between them. CDR3 length: 13 amino acids. The CDR3 spells CSVAPFSTDTQYF. CDR3 nucleotide sequence: TGCAGCGTTGCCCCGTTTAGCACAGATACGCAGTATTTT.

The rearrangement links TRBV19 to TRBJ2-2, with D perhaps matching TRBD2 (5 bases). V dropped 2 bases and J dropped 4 bases, with 11 bases sitting between them. From germline, CDR1 is LNHDA and CDR2 SQIVND (reference sequence). The CDR3 has 15 amino acids. The CDR3 sequence: CASSISRDSTGELFF. CDR3 coding DNA: TGTGCCAGTAGTATATCGAGGGATTCCACCGGGGAGCTGTTTTTT.

CDR3 protein: CASSITVPDTQYF. The CDR3 DNA reads as TGCGCCAGCAGCATCACCGTGCCAGATACGCAGTATTTT. This sequence joins TRBV5-1 and TRBJ2-3, with unresolved D. V shed 4 bases and J shed 4 bases, with 10 bases lying between them. CDR1 and CDR2 (germline): SGHRS, YFSETQ. This CDR3 has 13 residues.

This clonotype was recorded at least ten times. This chain joins TRBV7-2 and TRBJ2-7; tentatively, D is TRBD2 (6 bases). Germline CDR1 SGHTA, CDR2 FQGNSA. Trimming cost V 5 bases and J 7 bases, with 9 bases left between them. The CDR3 has 11 residues. CDR3 bases: TGTGCCAGCAGCCCGGGGGTTGAGCAGTACTTC. Protein product: CASSPGVEQYF.

This clonotype has a handful of counts. The chain recombines TRBV12-3 or TRBV12-4 with TRBJ1-5; tentatively, D is TRBD1 (5 bases). Deletions cut 3 bases from V and 0 bases from J, with 9 bases between. This CDR3 region has 15 residues. The CDR3 reads CASSFQGTSNQPQHF. CDR3 nucleotide sequence: TGTGCCAGCAGTTTTCAGGGAACTAGCAATCAGCCCCAGCATTTT.

V gene TRBV25-1 combines with J gene TRBJ2-3; 12 positions agree with TRBD2. V lost 6 bases to trimming and J lost 0 bases; unmatched junction nucleotides: 4. The CDR3 covers 16 residues. Germline-derived CDR1 and CDR2 are MGHDK and SYGVNS. Written as DNA, the CDR3 is TGTGCCAGCAGCGAAGGACTAGCGGGGAGCACAGATACGCAGTATTTT. Protein product: CASSEGLAGSTDTQYF. The variable domain in full, completed from reference TRBV25-1 and TRBJ2-3, reads EADIYQTPRYLVIGTGKKITLECSQTMGHDKMYWYQQDPGMELHLIHYSYGVNSTEKGDLSSESTVSRIRTEHFPLTLESARPSHTSQYLCASSEGLAGSTDTQYFGPGTRLTVL.

This chain uses TRBV6-6 with TRBJ1-1; no firm D call. The germline V gene has CDR1 MNHNY and CDR2 SVGAGI (reference sequence). This CDR3 region has 13 residues. V was trimmed by 4 bases and J by 6 bases, leaving 12 bases between them. The CDR3 loop reads CASSLSGWAEAFF. CDR3 in DNA: TGTGCCAGCAGTTTATCGGGTTGGGCTGAAGCTTTCTTT.

The rearrangement links TRBV24-1 to TRBJ1-5; D is undetermined. Trimming removed 9 bases at V and 6 bases at J, with 8 bases between. Germline V gene sequence: CDR1 KGHDR, CDR2 SFDVKD. The CDR3 extends over 11 amino acids. The CDR3 is CATGEGQPQHF. The CDR3 DNA reads TGTGCCACCGGAGAAGGTCAGCCCCAGCATTTT.

This clonotype showed up many times. The J gene is TRBJ2-3, the V gene TRBV5-1; 11 bases align to TRBD2. The CDR3 is 18 amino acids. J lost 4 bases, V lost 3 bases, and 13 bases had no gene match. Germline V gene sequence: CDR1 SGHRS, CDR2 YFSETQ. CDR3 loop: CASSSFLILAGAPDTQYF. The CDR3 DNA reads as TGCGCCAGCAGCTCCTTTCTAATACTAGCGGGGGCTCCAGATACGCAGTATTTT.

The chain uses TRBV7-2 and TRBJ2-7, with TRBD2 matching 11 bases. The V gene's germline CDR1 is SGHTA and CDR2 FQGNSA. The junction had 3 bases not matched to a gene; V was cut back by 4 bases and J by 4 bases. The CDR3 has 14 amino acids. DNA of the CDR3: TGTGCCAGCAGCTCACGGACTAGCGGGTACGAGCAGTACTTC. Amino acids: CASSSRTSGYEQYF.

This clonotype came up many times. The junction differs from germline at one of its ends, possibly a read error. The chain combines TRBV27 with TRBJ2-7; D uncertain. This CDR3 has 14 amino acids. Germline values: CDR1 MNHEY, CDR2 SMNVEV (reference sequence). DNA of the CDR3: TGTGCCAGCAGTTTAACGCGCACCACCTACGCGCAGTACTTC. It yields the protein CASSLTRTTYAQYF.

This clonotype was detected only a few times. The J gene is TRBJ2-1, the V gene TRBV11-3; 8 nucleotides line up with TRBD2. V was pared by 0 bases and J by 2 bases, with 9 bases of the junction left unmatched. The CDR3 loop spans 18 amino acids. Germline-derived CDR1 and CDR2 are SGHNT and YENEEA. For the CDR3, the DNA is TGTGCCAGCAGCTTAGACCAGGGAGGTAGCGGGGCCTACAATGAGCAGTTCTTC. As protein: CASSLDQGGSGAYNEQFF. Full variable domain (rest looked up from reference TRBV11-3 and TRBJ2-1): EAGVVQSPRYKIIEKKQPVAFWCNPISGHNTLYWYLQNLGQGPELLIRYENEEAVDDSQLPKDRFSAERLKGVDSTLKIQPAELGDSAVYLCASSLDQGGSGAYNEQFFGPGTRLTVL.

The V gene is TRBV20-1, the J gene TRBJ2-7; D is tentatively TRBD1 or TRBD2 (6 bases each). Germline V gene lookup returns CDR1 DFQATT and CDR2 SNEGSKA (reference sequence). The CDR3 is made up of 14 amino acids. Between the trimmed V and J ends, which lost 0 bases and 2 bases, there was a span of 11 bases. The CDR3 here is CSARDPGATYEQYF. In DNA form, the CDR3 reads TGCAGTGCTAGAGATCCGGGGGCAACCTACGAGCAGTACTTC.

This clonotype was detected a few times. The chain couples TRBV20-1 to TRBJ2-2; possible D gene TRBD1, 5 bases. Trimming removed 3 bases from V and 0 bases from J, with 14 bases in between. The length of the CDR3 is 16 residues. Germline V gives CDR1 DFQATT, CDR2 SNEGSKA (reference sequence). CDR3 nucleotide sequence: TGCAGTGCTAGCTTCCCGAGACAGTCGAACACCGGGGAGCTGTTTTTT. Its translation: CSASFPRQSNTGELFF.

V is TRBV7-9 and J is TRBJ2-7, with a possible D match to TRBD2 (6 bases). V lost 4 bases and J lost 0, with 22 bases in between. The CDR3 extends over 18 amino acids. The germline V gene has CDR1 SEHNR and CDR2 FQNEAQ (reference sequence). In DNA, the CDR3 is TGTGCCAGCAGCTCGCGCGACGGGAGACAGCCGAGCTCCTACGAGCAGTACTTC. It specifies CASSSRDGRQPSSYEQYF. The variable domain in full, completed from reference TRBV7-9 and TRBJ2-7, reads DTGVSQNPRHKITKRGQNVTFRCDPISEHNRLYWYRQTLGQGPEFLTYFQNEAQLEKSRLLSDRFSAERPKGSFSTLEIQRTEQGDSAMYLCASSSRDGRQPSSYEQYFGPGTRLTVT.

Within the sample, this clonotype is medium-sized (0.01 to 0.1%). The V gene is TRBV7-2, the J gene TRBJ2-6; 7 nucleotides agree with TRBD1. V dropped 4 bases and J dropped 1; count of bases not matched to a gene: 13. CDR1 is SGHTA and CDR2 is FQGNSA in the germline V gene. The CDR3 is 19 residues long. The CDR3, as DNA: TGTGCCAGCAGCTCAGAGGGGGCAGGGATCACTTCTGGGGCCAACGTCCTGACTTTC. Translating it yields CASSSEGAGITSGANVLTF.

This clonotype was counted many times. This chain joins TRBV7-2 and TRBJ2-1; D is perhaps TRBD2 (5 bases). The germline V and J ends were trimmed by 3 bases and 3 bases, with 9 bases remaining between them. The CDR3 runs 14 residues. Germline CDR1 reads SGHTA; CDR2 reads FQGNSA. CDR3 bases: TGTGCCAGCAGCTTCGGGGTGGACTACAATGAGCAGTTCTTC. Its translation: CASSFGVDYNEQFF.

This clonotype was recorded many times. The chain has TRBV20-1 and TRBJ2-5; no firm D call. V was shortened by 4 bases and J by 1 base, with 19 bases between the two germline ends. The germline gives CDR1 DFQATT, CDR2 SNEGSKA (reference sequence). The CDR3 is 16 amino acids. The CDR3 nucleotides are TGCAGTGCTAAGGACGGACGGAAAGCAAGCCAAGAGACCCAGTACTTC. Amino acids: CSAKDGRKASQETQYF.

Note on this clonotype: A read error may produce the germline difference seen at one junction end. The J gene is TRBJ1-2, the V gene TRBV3-1, with 7 bases matching TRBD1. The V gene's germline CDR1 is LGHDT and CDR2 YNNKEL (reference sequence). The CDR3 is 12 amino acids. The DNA of the CDR3 is TGTGCCAGCAGCCTCGAGTCGACAGGGTGGACGTTC. Translating it yields CASSLESTGWTF.

J is TRBJ1-1 and V is TRBV10-3; 8 nucleotides line up with TRBD1. J gave up 1 base and V 6 bases, and 1 base lay outside the gene matches. The CDR3 spans 13 residues. Germline CDR1 reads ENHRY; CDR2 reads SYGVKD. The CDR3 sequence is CAIRGTGNTEAFF. Written as DNA, the CDR3 is TGTGCCATCAGGGGGACAGGGAACACTGAAGCTTTCTTT.

This clonotype was seen a handful of times. The rearrangement uses TRBV6-5 and TRBJ1-3; no reliable D call. Germline lookup yields CDR1 MNHEY and CDR2 SVGAGI. The CDR3 runs 15 residues. Trimming removed 8 bases at V and 4 bases at J, with 18 bases between. The CDR3 nucleotides read TGTGCCAGCCGAACCCTCTTACGGGCCGGAAACACCATATATTTT. This encodes CASRTLLRAGNTIYF.

A few counts support this clonotype. The V call is TRBV4-1, the J call TRBJ1-2; tentative D call: TRBD1 (5 bases). This CDR3 has 16 residues. With 1 base removed from V and 4 bases from J, the gap between germline ends came to 16 bases. CDR1 is MGHRA, CDR2 YSYEKL, per germline. This chain's CDR3 is CASSQAGALTGYGYTF. The CDR3 region has the DNA TGCGCCAGCAGCCAAGCCGGGGCACTCACCGGCTATGGCTACACCTTC.

This chain connects TRBV5-1 to TRBJ1-2, with TRBD1 identical over 9 bases. Trimming at V came to 0 bases and at J to 4 bases, leaving 7 bases not matched to a gene. CDR3 length: 16 residues. Germline assignment: CDR1 SGHRS and CDR2 YFSETQ. CDR3 DNA sequence: TGCGCCAGCAGCTTGGGTCCCGGGACAGGGTCCTATGGCTACACCTTC. Translating gives CASSLGPGTGSYGYTF. The variable domain in full, with the rest retrieved from reference TRBV5-1 and TRBJ1-2, is KAGVTQTPRYLIKTRGQQVTLSCSPISGHRSVSWYQQTPGQGLQFLFEYFSETQRNKGNFPGRFSGRQFSNSRSEMNVSTLELGDSALYLCASSLGPGTGSYGYTFGSGTRLTVV.